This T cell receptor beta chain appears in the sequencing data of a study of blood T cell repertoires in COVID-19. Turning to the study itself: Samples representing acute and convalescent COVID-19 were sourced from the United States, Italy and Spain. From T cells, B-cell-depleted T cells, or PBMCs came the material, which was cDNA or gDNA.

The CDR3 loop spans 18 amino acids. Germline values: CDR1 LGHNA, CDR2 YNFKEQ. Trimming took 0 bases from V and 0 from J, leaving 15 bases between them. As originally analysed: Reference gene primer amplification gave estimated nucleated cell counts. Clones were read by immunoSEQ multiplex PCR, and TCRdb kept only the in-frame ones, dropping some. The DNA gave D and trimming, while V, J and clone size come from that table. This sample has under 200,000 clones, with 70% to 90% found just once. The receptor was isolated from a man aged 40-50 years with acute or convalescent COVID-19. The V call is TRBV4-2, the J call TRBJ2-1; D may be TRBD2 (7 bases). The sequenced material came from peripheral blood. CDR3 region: CASSQESGGGFSYNEQFF. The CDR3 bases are TGTGCCAGCAGCCAAGAATCTGGCGGGGGCTTCTCCTACAATGAGCAGTTCTTC.